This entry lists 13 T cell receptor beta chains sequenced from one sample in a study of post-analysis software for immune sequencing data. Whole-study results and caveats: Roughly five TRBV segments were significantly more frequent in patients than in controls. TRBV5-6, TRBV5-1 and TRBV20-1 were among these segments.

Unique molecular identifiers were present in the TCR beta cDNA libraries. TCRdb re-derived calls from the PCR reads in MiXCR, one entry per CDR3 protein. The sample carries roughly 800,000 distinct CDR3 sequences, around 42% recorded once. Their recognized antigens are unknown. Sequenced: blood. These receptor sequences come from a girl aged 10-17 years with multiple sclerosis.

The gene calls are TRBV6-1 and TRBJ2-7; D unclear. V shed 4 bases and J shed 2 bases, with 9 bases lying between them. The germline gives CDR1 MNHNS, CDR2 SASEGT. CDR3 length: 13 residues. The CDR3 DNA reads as TGTGCCAGCAGTGTAAAAGCAACCTACGAGCAGTACTTC. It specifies CASSVKATYEQYF.

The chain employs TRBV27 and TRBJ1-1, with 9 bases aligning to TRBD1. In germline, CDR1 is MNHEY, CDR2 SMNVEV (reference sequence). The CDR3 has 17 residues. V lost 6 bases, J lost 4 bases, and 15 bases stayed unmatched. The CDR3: CASRKQGAGEGFTEAFF. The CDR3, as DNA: TGTGCCAGCAGGAAACAGGGGGCTGGCGAAGGGTTCACTGAAGCTTTCTTT.

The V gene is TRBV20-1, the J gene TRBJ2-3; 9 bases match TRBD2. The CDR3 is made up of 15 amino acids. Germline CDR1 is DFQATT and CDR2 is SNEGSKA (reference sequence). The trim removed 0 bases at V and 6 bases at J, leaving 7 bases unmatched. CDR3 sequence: CSAREEAGGRDTQYF. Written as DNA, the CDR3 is TGCAGTGCTAGAGAGGAGGCGGGGGGGCGGGATACGCAGTATTTT.

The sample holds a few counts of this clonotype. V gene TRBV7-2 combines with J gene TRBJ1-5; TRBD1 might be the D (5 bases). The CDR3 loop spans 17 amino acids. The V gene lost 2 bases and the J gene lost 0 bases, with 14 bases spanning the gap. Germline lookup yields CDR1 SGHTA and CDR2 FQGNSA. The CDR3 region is CASSLRSTGDSNQPQHF. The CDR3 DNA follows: TGTGCCAGCAGCTTAAGGTCAACAGGAGATAGCAATCAGCCCCAGCATTTT.

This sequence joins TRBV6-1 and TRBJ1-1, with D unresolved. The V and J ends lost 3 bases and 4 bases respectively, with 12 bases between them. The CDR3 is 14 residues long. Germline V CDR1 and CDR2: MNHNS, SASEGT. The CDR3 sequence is CASSDSGLGTEAFF. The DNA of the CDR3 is TGTGCCAGCAGTGACTCGGGGTTGGGCACTGAAGCTTTCTTT.

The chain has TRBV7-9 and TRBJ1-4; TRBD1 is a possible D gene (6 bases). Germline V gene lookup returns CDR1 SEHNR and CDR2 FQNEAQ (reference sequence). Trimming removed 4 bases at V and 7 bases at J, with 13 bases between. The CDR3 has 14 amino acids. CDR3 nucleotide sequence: TGTGCCAGCAGCTCCCCGGGGGCCCTTGAAAAACTGTTTTTT. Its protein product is CASSSPGALEKLFF.

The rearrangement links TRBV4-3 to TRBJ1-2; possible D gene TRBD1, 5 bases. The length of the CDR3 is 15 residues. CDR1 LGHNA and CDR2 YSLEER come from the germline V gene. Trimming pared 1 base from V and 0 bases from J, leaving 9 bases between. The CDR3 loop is CASSQVARANYGYTF. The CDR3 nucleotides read TGCGCCAGCAGCCAAGTAGCCAGGGCTAACTATGGCTACACCTTC.

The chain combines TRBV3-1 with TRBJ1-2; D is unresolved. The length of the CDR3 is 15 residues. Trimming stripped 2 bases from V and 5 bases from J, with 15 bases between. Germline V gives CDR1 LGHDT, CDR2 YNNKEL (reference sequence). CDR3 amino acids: CASSQIGKLGYGYTF. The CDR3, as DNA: TGTGCCAGCAGCCAAATCGGCAAACTCGGGTATGGCTACACCTTC.

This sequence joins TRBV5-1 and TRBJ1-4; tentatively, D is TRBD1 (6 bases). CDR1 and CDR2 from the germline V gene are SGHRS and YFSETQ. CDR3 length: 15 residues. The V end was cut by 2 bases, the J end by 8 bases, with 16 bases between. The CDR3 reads CASSFDAGEGEKLFF. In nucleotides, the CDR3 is TGCGCCAGCAGCTTTGACGCAGGGGAGGGGGAAAAACTGTTTTTT. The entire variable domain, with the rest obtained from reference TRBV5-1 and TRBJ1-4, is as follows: KAGVTQTPRYLIKTRGQQVTLSCSPISGHRSVSWYQQTPGQGLQFLFEYFSETQRNKGNFPGRFSGRQFSNSRSEMNVSTLELGDSALYLCASSFDAGEGEKLFFGSGTQLSVL.

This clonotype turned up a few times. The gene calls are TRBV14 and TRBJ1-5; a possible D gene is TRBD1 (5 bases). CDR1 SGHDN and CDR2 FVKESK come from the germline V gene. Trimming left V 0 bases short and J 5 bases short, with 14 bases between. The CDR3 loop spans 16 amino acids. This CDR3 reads CASSQELPGRDQPQHF. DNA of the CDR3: TGTGCCAGCAGCCAAGAACTCCCAGGGCGTGATCAGCCCCAGCATTTT.

CDR3 protein: CASSVDARLYNEQFF. CDR3 DNA sequence: TGTGCCAGCAGCGTAGATGCAAGGCTCTACAATGAGCAGTTCTTC. The genes are TRBV9 and TRBJ2-1; D gene ambiguous. Germline assignment: CDR1 SGDLS and CDR2 YYNGEE. With 0 bases removed from V and 3 bases from J, the gap between germline ends came to 10 bases. This CDR3 comprises 15 residues. Full variable domain (outside the CDR3, taken from reference TRBV9 and TRBJ2-1): DSGVTQTPKHLITATGQRVTLRCSPRSGDLSVYWYQQSLDQGLQFLIQYYNGEERAKGNILERFSAQQFPDLHSELNLSSLELGDSALYFCASSVDARLYNEQFFGPGTRLTVL.

CDR3 in amino acids: CSVRTGTDVSYEQYF. The CDR3 bases are TGCAGCGTCCGAACCGGGACGGACGTCTCCTACGAGCAGTACTTC. The chain employs TRBV29-1 and TRBJ2-7, with D possibly being TRBD1 or TRBD2 (5 bases each). CDR1 is SQVTM, CDR2 ANQGSEA, per germline. The CDR3 is made up of 15 amino acids. V was cut by 6 bases and J by 0 bases, with 18 bases left in between.

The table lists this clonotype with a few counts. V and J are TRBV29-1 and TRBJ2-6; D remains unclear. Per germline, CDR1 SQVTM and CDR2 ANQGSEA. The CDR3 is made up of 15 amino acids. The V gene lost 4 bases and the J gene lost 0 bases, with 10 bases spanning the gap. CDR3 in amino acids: CSVGSTISGANVLTF. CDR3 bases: TGCAGCGTTGGGTCGACGATCTCTGGGGCCAACGTCCTGACTTTC. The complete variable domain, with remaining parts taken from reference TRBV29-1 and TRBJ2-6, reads SAVISQKPSRDICQRGTSLTIQCQVDSQVTMMFWYRQQPGQSLTLIATANQGSEATYESGFVIDKFPISRPNLTFSTLTVSNMSPEDSSIYLCSVGSTISGANVLTFGAGSRLTVL.